This T cell receptor beta chain was documented in a study of blood T cell repertoires in COVID-19. As for the study in general: Some COVID-19 samples were acute and others convalescent; all came from the United States, Italy and Spain. T cells, B-cell-depleted T cells, or PBMCs supplied cDNA or gDNA.

Per the original methods: Quantification of nucleated cells was approximated via reference gene primer amplification. Libraries were prepared by immunoSEQ multiplex PCR; TCRdb keeps only in-frame clonotypes and omits some of them. Clone size and V and J calls were adopted from that table, with D and trimming inferred from the DNA. The table shows 97,000 or so clones, with about four fifths occurring only once. The V gene's germline CDR1 is SQVTM and CDR2 ANQGSEA. Trimming removed 4 bases at V and 1 base at J, with 11 bases between. The CDR3 spans 14 residues. V and J are TRBV29-1 and TRBJ2-1; D may be TRBD1 (5 bases). This TCR was sampled from a man between 35 and 55 years old with active or convalescent COVID-19. The sequenced sample was peripheral blood. The CDR3, as DNA: TGCAGCGTTGCTGGGCAGGGTTCCTACAATGAGCAGTTCTTC. It codes for CSVAGQGSYNEQFF.